This T cell receptor beta chain comes out of a study of T cells in Graves' hyperthyroidism and ophthalmopathy. V shed 6 bases, J shed 6 bases, and the junction held 10 bases outside the gene matches. The CDR3 length is 14 residues. Germline V gives CDR1 SQVTM, CDR2 ANQGSEA. This clonotype was recorded a few times. Its antigen is as yet unknown. Amplification targeted TCR beta CDR3 regions from RNA transcripts. The HTBI primer set was used in a first-round RT-PCR of the TCR CDR3. TCRdb recomputed calls from the multiplex PCR reads with MiXCR, one row per CDR3 protein. The sample yields some 440,000 distinct CDR3 sequences, around a sixth seen once. Study results and limitations: A median around six months before onset, the model predicted ophthalmopathy.

The chain couples TRBV29-1 to TRBJ1-1; 10 positions match TRBD1. The sequence came from a woman in her late teens or twenties with Graves' hyperthyroidism. The specimen sequenced was blood. The CDR3 loop is CSVNRGQGPSEAFF. The CDR3 DNA follows: TGCAGCGTGAATAGGGGACAGGGGCCTTCTGAAGCTTTCTTT. Filled out from reference TRBV29-1 and TRBJ1-1, the complete variable domain reads SAVISQKPSRDICQRGTSLTIQCQVDSQVTMMFWYRQQPGQSLTLIATANQGSEATYESGFVIDKFPISRPNLTFSTLTVSNMSPEDSSIYLCSVNRGQGPSEAFFGQGTRLTVV.